These T cell receptor beta chains were read from a single sample in a study of blood T cell repertoires in COVID-19. Profiling relied on immunoSEQ multiplex PCR, and the TCRdb table lists in-frame clones only, not all of them. Of about 93,000 clones in the sample, 90% were seen once. The material sequenced was peripheral blood. All receptors come from a human donor with active COVID-19. The donor label of this sample is uncertain. The CDR3 runs from the conserved cysteine through the conserved F or W.

V: TRBV9; J: TRBJ1-4; CDR3: CASSPWGATNEKLFF
V: TRBV15; J: TRBJ1-5; CDR3: CATSRLKNQPQHF
V: TRBV2; J: TRBJ1-1; CDR3: CASNFRTEAFF
V: TRBV5-5; J: TRBJ2-1; CDR3: CASSLISSGGAYNEQFF
V: TRBV5-4; J: TRBJ2-1; CDR3: CASSLGLAGGRRQFYNEQFF
V: TRBV5-1; J: TRBJ1-1; CDR3: CASSMGQVNTEAFF
V: TRBV19; J: TRBJ2-7; CDR3: CASSIGSAGSYEQYF
V: TRBV4-3; J: TRBJ2-3; CDR3: CASSHLKAETDTQYF
V: TRBV7-9; J: TRBJ2-7; CDR3: CASSFTGTSYEQYF
V: TRBV4-3; J: TRBJ2-3; CDR3: CASSQDRGVAGKKADTQYF
V: TRBV3-1/TRBV3-2; J: TRBJ1-5; CDR3: CASSQDGGNGNQPQHF
V: TRBV27; J: TRBJ1-1; CDR3: CASLMAGKKITEAFF
V: TRBV11-2; J: TRBJ2-4; CDR3: CASSFSAGLAKNIQYF
V: TRBV4-1; J: TRBJ2-7; CDR3: CASSQGQHYEQYF
V: TRBV15; J: TRBJ2-3; CDR3: CATSRDRVTADTQYF
V: TRBV4-1; J: TRBJ2-7; CDR3: CASSQELSGNYEQYF
V: TRBV25-1; J: TRBJ2-7; CDR3: CASSDYYEQYF
V: TRBV7-2; J: TRBJ1-4; CDR3: CASSPINQGAGEKLFF
V: TRBV19; J: TRBJ2-5; CDR3: CASSPGTGIRRGETQYF
V: TRBV11-3; J: TRBJ1-1; CDR3: CASSLTVNTEAFF
V: TRBV10-1; J: TRBJ2-7; CDR3: CASTLTGRCSYEQYF